The sequence of this T cell receptor (beta chain) was determined in a study of T-cell memory formation after mild COVID-19. On this clonotype: Antigen unknown.

The 5'RACE method, run with constant-segment primers, produced TCR alpha and TCR beta cDNA libraries (carrying sample barcodes and UMIs). TCRdb independently ran MiXCR on the 5' RACE reads; one entry per CDR3 protein. The sample lists 300,000 to 350,000 distinct CDR3 sequences, roughly 15% occurring once. Study results and caveats: Contracting CD4+ clones were located mainly in CM and EM, and CD8+ clones in EMRA.

Looked up from germline, CDR1 is LNHNV and CDR2 is YYDKDF (reference sequence). CDR3 length: 16 residues. With 3 bases removed from V and 5 bases from J, the gap between germline ends came to 19 bases. This TCR was sampled from a young man who had mild COVID-19 (a few samples of this study predate the infection). Cell type and time point are not known. Sequencing was done on a sample of PBMCs or a T cell subset sorted from them (not recorded which). The V gene is TRBV15, the J gene TRBJ1-1; tentative D call: TRBD1 (6 bases). CDR3 residues: CATSRDGGGAGTEAFF. CDR3 bases: TGTGCCACCAGCAGGGATGGGGGGGGCGCAGGGACTGAAGCTTTCTTT.